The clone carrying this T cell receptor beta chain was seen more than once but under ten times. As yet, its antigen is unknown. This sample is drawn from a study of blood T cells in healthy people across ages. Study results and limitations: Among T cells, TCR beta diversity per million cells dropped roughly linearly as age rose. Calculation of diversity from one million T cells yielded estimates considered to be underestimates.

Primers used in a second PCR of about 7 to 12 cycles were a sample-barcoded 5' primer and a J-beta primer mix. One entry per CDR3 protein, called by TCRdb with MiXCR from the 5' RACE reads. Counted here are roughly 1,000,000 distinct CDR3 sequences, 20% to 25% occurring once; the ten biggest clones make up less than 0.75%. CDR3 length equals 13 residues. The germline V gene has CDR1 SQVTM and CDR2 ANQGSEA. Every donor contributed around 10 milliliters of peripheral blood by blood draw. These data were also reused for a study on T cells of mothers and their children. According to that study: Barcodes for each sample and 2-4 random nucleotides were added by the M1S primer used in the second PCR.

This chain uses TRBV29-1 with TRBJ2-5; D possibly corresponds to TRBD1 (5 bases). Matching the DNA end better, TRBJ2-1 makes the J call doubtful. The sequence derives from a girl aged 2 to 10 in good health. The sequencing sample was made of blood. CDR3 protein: CSVESLREDEQFF. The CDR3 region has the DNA TGCAGCGTTGAATCGCTCAGGGAAGATGAGCAGTTCTTC.